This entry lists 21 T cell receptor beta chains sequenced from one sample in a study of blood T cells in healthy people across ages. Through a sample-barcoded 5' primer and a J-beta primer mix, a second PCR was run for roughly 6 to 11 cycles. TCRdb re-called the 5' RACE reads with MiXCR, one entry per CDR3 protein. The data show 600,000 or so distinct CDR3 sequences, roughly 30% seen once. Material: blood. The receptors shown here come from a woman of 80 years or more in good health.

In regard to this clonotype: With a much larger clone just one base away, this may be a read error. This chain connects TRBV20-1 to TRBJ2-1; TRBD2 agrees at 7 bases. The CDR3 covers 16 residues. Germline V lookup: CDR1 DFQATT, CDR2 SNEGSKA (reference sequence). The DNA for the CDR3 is TGCAGTGTTAGATCGGCTGGCGGGGAGGGTTACAATGAGCAGTTCTTC. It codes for CSVRSAGGEGYNEQFF.

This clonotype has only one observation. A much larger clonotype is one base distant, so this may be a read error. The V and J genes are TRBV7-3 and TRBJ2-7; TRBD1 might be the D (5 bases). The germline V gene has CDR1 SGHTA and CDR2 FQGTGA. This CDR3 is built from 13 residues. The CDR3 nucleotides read TGTACCAGCAGCTTAGACAGACCCGGGGAGCAGTACTTC. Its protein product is CTSSLDRPGEQYF.

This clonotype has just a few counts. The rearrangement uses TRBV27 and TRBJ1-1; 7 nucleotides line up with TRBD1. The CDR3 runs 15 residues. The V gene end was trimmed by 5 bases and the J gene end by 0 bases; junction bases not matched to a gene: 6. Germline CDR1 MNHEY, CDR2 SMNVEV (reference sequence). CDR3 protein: CASSPSGTVNTEAFF. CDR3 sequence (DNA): TGTGCCAGCAGTCCCTCCGGGACAGTGAACACTGAAGCTTTCTTT.

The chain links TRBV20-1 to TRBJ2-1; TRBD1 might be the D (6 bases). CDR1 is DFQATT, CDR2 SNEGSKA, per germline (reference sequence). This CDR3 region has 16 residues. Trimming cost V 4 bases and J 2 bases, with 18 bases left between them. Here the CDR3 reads CSATQLRTAAYNEQFF. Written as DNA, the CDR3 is TGCAGTGCTACTCAGCTGCGGACAGCTGCCTACAATGAGCAGTTCTTC.

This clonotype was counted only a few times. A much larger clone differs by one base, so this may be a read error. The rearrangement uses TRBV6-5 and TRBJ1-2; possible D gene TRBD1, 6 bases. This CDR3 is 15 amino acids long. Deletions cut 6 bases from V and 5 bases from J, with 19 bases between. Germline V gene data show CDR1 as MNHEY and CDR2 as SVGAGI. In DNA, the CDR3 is TGTGCCAGCAGCCGGCCCGCAGCAGGGGATTATGGCTACACCTTC. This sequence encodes CASSRPAAGDYGYTF.

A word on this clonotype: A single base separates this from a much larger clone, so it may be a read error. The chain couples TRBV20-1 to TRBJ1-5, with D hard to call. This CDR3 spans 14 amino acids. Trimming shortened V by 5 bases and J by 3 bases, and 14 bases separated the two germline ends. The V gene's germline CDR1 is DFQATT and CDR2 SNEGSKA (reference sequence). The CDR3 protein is CSAERQAPNQPQHF. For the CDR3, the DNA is TGCAGTGCTGAGCGGCAGGCCCCCAATCAGCCCCAGCATTTT.

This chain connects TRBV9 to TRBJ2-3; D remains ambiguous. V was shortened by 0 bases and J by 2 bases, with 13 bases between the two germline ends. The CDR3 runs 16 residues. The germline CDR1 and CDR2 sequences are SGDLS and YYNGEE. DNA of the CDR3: TGTGCCAGCAGCGTAGTAGGCTCGTTTATCACAGATACGCAGTATTTT. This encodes CASSVVGSFITDTQYF.

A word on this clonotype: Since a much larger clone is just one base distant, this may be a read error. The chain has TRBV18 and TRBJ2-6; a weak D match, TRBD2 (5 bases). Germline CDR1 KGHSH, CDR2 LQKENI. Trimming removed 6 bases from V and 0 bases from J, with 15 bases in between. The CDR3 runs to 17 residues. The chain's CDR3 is CASSRISGNSGANVLTF. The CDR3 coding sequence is TGTGCCAGCTCTCGAATCAGCGGTAACTCTGGGGCCAACGTCCTGACTTTC.

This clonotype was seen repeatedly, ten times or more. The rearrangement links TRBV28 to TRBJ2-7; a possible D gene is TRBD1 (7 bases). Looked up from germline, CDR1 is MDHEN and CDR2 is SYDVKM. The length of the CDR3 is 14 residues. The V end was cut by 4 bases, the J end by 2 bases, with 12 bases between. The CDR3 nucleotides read TGTGCCAGCAGTTCCACAGGGGAGGCCTACGAGCAGTACTTC. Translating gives CASSSTGEAYEQYF.

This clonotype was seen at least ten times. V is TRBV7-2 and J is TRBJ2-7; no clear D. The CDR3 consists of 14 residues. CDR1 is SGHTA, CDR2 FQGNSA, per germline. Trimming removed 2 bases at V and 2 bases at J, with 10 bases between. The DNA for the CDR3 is TGTGCCAGCAGCTTACCGGGCCGCCCCTACGAGCAGTACTTC. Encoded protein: CASSLPGRPYEQYF.

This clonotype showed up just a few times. CDR3 amino acids: CAGQGERSGNTIYF. The DNA for the CDR3 is TGTGCCGGACAGGGGGAACGCTCTGGAAACACCATATATTTT. The chain is built from TRBV30 and TRBJ1-3, with 10 bases that match TRBD1. CDR3 length: 14 amino acids. Losses at the gene ends were 8 bases for V and 0 bases for J; bases not matched to a gene: 4. Germline V gene sequence: CDR1 GTSNPN, CDR2 SVGIG (reference sequence).

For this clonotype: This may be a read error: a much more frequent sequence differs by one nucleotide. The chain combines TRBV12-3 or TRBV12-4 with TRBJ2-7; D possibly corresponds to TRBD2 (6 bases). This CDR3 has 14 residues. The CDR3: CASSWRELSSEQYF. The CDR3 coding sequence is TGTGCCAGCAGCTGGAGGGAGCTCTCCTCCGAGCAGTACTTC.

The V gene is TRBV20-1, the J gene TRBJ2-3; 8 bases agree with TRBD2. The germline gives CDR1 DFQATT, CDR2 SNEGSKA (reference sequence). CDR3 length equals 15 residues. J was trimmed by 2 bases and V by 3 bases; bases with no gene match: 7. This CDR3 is CSARLLAGNTDTQYF. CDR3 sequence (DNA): TGCAGTGCTAGGCTGTTAGCGGGAAACACAGATACGCAGTATTTT.

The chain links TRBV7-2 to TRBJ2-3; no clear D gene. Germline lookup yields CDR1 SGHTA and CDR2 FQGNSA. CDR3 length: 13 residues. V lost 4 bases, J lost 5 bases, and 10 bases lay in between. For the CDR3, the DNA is TGTGCCAGCAGCTACGCCCGACTAGATACGCAGTATTTT. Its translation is CASSYARLDTQYF. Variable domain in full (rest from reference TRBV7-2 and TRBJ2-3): GAGVSQSPSNKVTEKGKDVELRCDPISGHTALYWYRQSLGQGLEFLIYFQGNSAPDKSGLPSDRFSAERTGGSVSTLTIQRTQQEDSAVYLCASSYARLDTQYFGPGTRLTVL.

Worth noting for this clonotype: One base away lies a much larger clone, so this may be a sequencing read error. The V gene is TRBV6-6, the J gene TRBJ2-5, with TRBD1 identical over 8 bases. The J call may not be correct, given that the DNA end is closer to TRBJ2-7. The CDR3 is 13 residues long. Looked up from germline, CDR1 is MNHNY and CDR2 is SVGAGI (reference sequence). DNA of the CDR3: TGTGCCAGCACTCTGGGACAGGCATACGAGCAGTACTTC. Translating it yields CASTLGQAYEQYF.

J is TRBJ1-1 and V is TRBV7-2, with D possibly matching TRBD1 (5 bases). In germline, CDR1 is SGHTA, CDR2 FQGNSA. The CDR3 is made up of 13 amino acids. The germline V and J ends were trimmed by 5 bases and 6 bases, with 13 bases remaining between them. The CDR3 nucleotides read TGTGCCAGCAGCAGCCGGGGGGGGGCTGAAGCTTTCTTT. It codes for CASSSRGGAEAFF.

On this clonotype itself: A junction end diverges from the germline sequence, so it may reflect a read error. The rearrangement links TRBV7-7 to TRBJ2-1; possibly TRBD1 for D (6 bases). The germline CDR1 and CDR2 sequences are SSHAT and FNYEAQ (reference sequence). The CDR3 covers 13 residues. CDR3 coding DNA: TGTGCTAGCAGCTCGGACAGATACAATGAGCAGTTCTTC. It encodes CASSSDRYNEQFF.

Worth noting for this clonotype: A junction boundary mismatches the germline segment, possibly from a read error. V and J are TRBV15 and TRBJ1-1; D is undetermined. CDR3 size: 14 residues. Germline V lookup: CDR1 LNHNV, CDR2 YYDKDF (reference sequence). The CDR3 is CATGRGYGNTEAFF. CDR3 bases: TGTGCCACCGGCAGAGGTTACGGCAACACTGAAGCTTTCTTT.

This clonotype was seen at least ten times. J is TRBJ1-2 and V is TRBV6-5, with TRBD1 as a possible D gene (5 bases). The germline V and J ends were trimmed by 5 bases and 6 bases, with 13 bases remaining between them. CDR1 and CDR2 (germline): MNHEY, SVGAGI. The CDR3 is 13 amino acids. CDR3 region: CASSPRQTHGYTF. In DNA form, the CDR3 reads TGTGCCAGCAGTCCTAGACAGACCCATGGCTACACCTTC.

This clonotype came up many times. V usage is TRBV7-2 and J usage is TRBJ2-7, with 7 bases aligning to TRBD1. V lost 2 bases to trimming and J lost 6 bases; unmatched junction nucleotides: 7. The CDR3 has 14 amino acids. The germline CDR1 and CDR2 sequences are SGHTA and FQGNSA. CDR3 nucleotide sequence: TGTGCCAGCAGCTTAAGGCAGGGGGTGGGCGAGCAGTACTTC. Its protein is CASSLRQGVGEQYF. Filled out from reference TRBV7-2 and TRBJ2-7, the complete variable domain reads GAGVSQSPSNKVTEKGKDVELRCDPISGHTALYWYRQSLGQGLEFLIYFQGNSAPDKSGLPSDRFSAERTGGSVSTLTIQRTQQEDSAVYLCASSLRQGVGEQYFGPGTRLTVT.

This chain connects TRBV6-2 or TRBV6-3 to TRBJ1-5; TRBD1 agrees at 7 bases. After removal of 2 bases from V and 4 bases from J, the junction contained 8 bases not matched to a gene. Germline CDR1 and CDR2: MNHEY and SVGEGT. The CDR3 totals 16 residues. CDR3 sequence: CASSYPGQILNQPQHF. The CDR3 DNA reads TGTGCCAGCAGTTACCCGGGACAGATACTTAATCAGCCCCAGCATTTT.